This T cell receptor (beta chain) was recovered during a study of shared T cell receptors in the human thymus. This clone was picked up a small number of times. Per germline, CDR1 SNHLY and CDR2 FYNNEI. The CDR3 sequence is 14 residues long. V dropped 7 bases and J dropped 0 bases, with 13 bases sitting between them. The data were produced by immunoSEQ multiplex PCR, yet TCRdb's version contains in-frame clones alone and is incomplete. The sample has some 640,000 clones, around 87% seen once. These data also featured in a second study, about human thymus T cells.

The source is a boy younger than two with a congenital heart defect. The chain couples TRBV2 to TRBJ2-7, with D maybe TRBD2 (6 bases). The sample comprised thymocytes. In nucleotides, the CDR3 is TGTGCCAGCATCCGGCGGGACTTCTCCTACGAGCAGTACTTC. It encodes CASIRRDFSYEQYF.